This T cell receptor beta chain stems from a study of blood T cell repertoires in COVID-19. Trimming cost V 0 bases and J 2 bases, with 15 bases left between them. The CDR3 loop spans 17 amino acids. Germline assignment: CDR1 MNHEY and CDR2 SVGEGT. In this sample, this clone is medium-sized. Only in-frame clones appear in the TCRdb table, and some are missing; sequencing was by immunoSEQ multiplex PCR. Of roughly 26,000 clones in the sample, approximately 82% were seen once. The specimen sequenced was peripheral blood. The chain recombines TRBV6-2 or TRBV6-3 with TRBJ2-3; D possibly corresponds to TRBD2 (7 bases). This receptor was obtained from a human donor in a cohort sampled during active COVID-19. In DNA, the CDR3 is TGTGCCAGCAGTTACTCGACGGGGGGCGAAGACACAGATACGCAGTATTTT. It encodes CASSYSTGGEDTDTQYF.